This TCR beta chain stems from a study of cytomegalovirus exposure and HLA in healthy donors. This clone was seen only once. Its antigen remains unknown. The PCR contained 60 Vbeta and 13 Jbeta primers. Generated by immunoSEQ multiplex PCR, the TCRdb table keeps only in-frame clones and is missing some. The sample includes 160,000 or so clones, about four fifths of them seen just once. CDR1 SNHLY and CDR2 FYNNEI come from the germline V gene. The CDR3 has 14 residues. V lost 7 bases and J 0 bases, leaving 10 bases between the germline ends. Notes on the study in general: One variant, a missense change in DCLRE1C, was linked in a later analysis to TCR beta V- and J-gene trimming. Likely technical artifact: a cluster of highly shared sequence variants. As was reported, the HLA-A and HLA-B alleles of most subjects were accurately predicted from TCR beta sequences.

This chain joins TRBV2 and TRBJ1-5, with D hard to call. The sequencing input was PBMCs. The TCR originated in a woman aged 50 to 65 in good health and CMV-seronegative. The CDR3: CASNGDYSNQPQHF. CDR3 sequence (DNA): TGTGCCAGCAACGGGGATTATAGCAATCAGCCCCAGCATTTT. Based on the CDR3 plus reference TRBV2 and TRBJ1-5, the full variable domain is EPEVTQTPSHQVTQMGQEVILRCVPISNHLYFYWYRQILGQKVEFLVSFYNNEISEKSEIFDDQFSVERPDGSNFTLKIRSTKLEDSAMYFCASNGDYSNQPQHFGDGTRLSIL.